Below are 6 T cell receptor beta chains sequenced from a single sample in a study of tumor-infiltrating lymphocytes in primary liver carcinoma. Reverse transcription of approximately 500 ng total RNA with a constant-region primer produced TCR beta cDNA. Libraries for TCR beta were built through three nested multiplex PCR rounds, which together made up a slightly modified ARM-PCR procedure. For approximately 9 cycles apiece, the opening two PCR rounds ran with TRBV1-TRBV30 forward primers and a C-beta reverse primer. TCRdb passed the multiplex PCR reads through MiXCR, listing each CDR3 protein once. The sample gives approximately 30,000 distinct CDR3 sequences, around 78% of which show up once; approximately 40% is in the top ten. The study co-extracted DNA and RNA from about 21-30 mg of unsorted bulk tissue. The sequenced sample consisted of liver tumor tissue from sampling region 5. Subset meaning: tumor region T5, tumor centre. Every receptor here comes from a man aged 40-55 years with primary liver carcinoma and hepatitis B virus infection.

Of note for this clonotype: One junction end does not reproduce the germline sequence, and a read error may be involved. This rearrangement joins TRBV7-9 to TRBJ2-1, with D tentatively TRBD1 (6 bases). CDR1 SEHNR and CDR2 FQNEAQ come from the germline V gene (reference sequence). The CDR3 runs 17 residues. The CDR3 protein is CASSLSYQGPKTNERFF. The CDR3 nucleotides read TGTGCCAGCAGCTTATCATACCAGGGGCCTAAAACAAATGAGCGGTTCTTC.

The chain carries TRBV18 and TRBJ2-1; weak D call: TRBD1 (5 bases). The length of the CDR3 is 16 residues. Between the trimmed V and J ends, which lost 3 bases and 8 bases, there was a span of 20 bases. Germline V gene sequence: CDR1 KGHSH, CDR2 LQKENI. DNA for the CDR3: TGTGCCAGCTCACCCACAGGCGTTTATGGGAACGATGAGCAGTTCTTC. Protein: CASSPTGVYGNDEQFF.

Comments on this clonotype: As the CDR3 is not closed by the conserved phenylalanine or tryptophan, this likely results from a read error. V usage is TRBV20-1 and J usage is TRBJ2-7; perhaps TRBD1 as D (6 bases). Per the germline V gene, CDR1 is DFQATT and CDR2 is SNEGSKA (reference sequence). Deletions cut 0 bases from V and 2 bases from J, with 14 bases between. This CDR3 region has 15 residues. The CDR3 DNA is TGCAGTGCTAGAGATAGGCAGGGGACGACCTACGAGCAGTACTAC. Encoded protein: CSARDRQGTTYEQYY.

The genes are TRBV5-6 and TRBJ2-2, with a tentative D call TRBD1 (6 bases). CDR3 length: 15 amino acids. Germline V gives CDR1 SGHDT, CDR2 YYEEEE. This CDR3 reads CHSSPGAGVTGELFF. CDR3 nucleotides: TGTCACAGCAGTCCCGGGGCAGGGGTCACCGGGGAGCTGTTTTTT.

This clonotype is a singleton in its sample. One junction end disagrees with the germline gene, perhaps due to a read error. The genes are TRBV29-1 and TRBJ2-5; possible D gene TRBD2, 6 bases. This CDR3 region has 14 residues. CDR1 and CDR2 (germline): SQVTM, ANQGSEA. The CDR3 reads CSVGGSGLQETQYF. In DNA form, the CDR3 reads TGCAGTGTTGGTGGCTCGGGACTTCAAGAGACCCAGTACTTC.

A remark on this clonotype: Since the CDR3 does not end with the conserved phenylalanine or tryptophan, this likely comes from a read error. The chain couples TRBV5-6 to TRBJ2-7; D uncertain. CDR3 length equals 12 residues. Germline V gene lookup returns CDR1 SGHDT and CDR2 YYEEEE. CDR3 sequence reads: CASSPGRDEQYL. Here the CDR3 DNA reads TGTGCCAGCAGCCCTGGAAGAGACGAACAGTACCTC.